This entry describes one TCR beta chain. This clonotype was seen at least ten times. No antigen is known for it. No base-level quality is on record; no much larger clone is a single base apart. For sequencing, an Illumina HiSeq 1500 was employed. TCRdb reran the public reads through fastp at Q25 and MiXCR, keeping productive beta chains. Each CDR3 protein gets just one entry, which takes the most common genes and DNA from the rows behind it. In this sample the table shows fewer than 550,000 distinct CDR3 sequences, more than 15% of which occur a single time. Clones ranked in the top ten supply 20% to 30% of the sample. These data originate in a study of T cell repertoires in cytomegalovirus infection (dated by TCRdb to the late 2010s). For the study in its entirety: Donor HLA type was relevant to the analysis, as public TCR beta signatures indicated carriage of CMV infection together with the matching HLA type. The paper as a whole reports these results and caveats: Carriers of CMV infection plus the relevant HLA type were discriminated by the cumulative frequency of public TCR beta family members in the study cohort and in an independent approximately 360-donor cohort. In the ex vivo response, HLA-C-restricted CMV-specific TCR beta clonotypes were dominant, and in two of eight donors the single most frequent clonotype came from this HLA-C-restricted group.

V is reduced by 10 bases and J by 0 bases, leaving a spacing of 9 bases between them. The CDR3 starts with the cysteine, ends with the phenylalanine, and has 12 residues. CDR3 DNA only is kept here, 36 bases in frame from base 1. CDR1 and CDR2 are drawn from the germline V gene (reference sequence): SEHNR, FQNEAQ. The origin of this receptor is a human donor in good health (CMV status not recorded). Some clones in this sample may be carry-over from other donors' samples. The chain was built from TRBV7-9 and TRBJ1-1; a confident D gene designation cannot be given. Material: CD8+ T cells from PBMCs. The bases read TGTGCCACCCGGCAGATGAACACTGAAGCTTTCTTT. Its protein product is CATRQMNTEAFF.